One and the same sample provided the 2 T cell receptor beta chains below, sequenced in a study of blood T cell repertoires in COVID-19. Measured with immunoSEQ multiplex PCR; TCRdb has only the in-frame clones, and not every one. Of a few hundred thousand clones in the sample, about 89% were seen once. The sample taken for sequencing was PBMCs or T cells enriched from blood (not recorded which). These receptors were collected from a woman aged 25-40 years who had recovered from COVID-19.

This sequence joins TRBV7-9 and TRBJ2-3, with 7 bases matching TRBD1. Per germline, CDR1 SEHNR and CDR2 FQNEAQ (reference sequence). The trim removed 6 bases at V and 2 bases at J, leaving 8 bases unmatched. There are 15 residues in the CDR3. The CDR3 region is CASSPWDRSTDTQYF. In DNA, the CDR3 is TGTGCCAGCAGTCCCTGGGACAGATCCACAGATACGCAGTATTTT.

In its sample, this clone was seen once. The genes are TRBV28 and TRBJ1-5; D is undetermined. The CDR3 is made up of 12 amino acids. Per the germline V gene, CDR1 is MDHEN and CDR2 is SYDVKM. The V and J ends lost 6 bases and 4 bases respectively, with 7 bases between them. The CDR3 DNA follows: TGTGCCAGCAGAGAGGTAAATCAGCCCCAGCATTTT. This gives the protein CASREVNQPQHF.